The 12 T cell receptor beta chains listed next were all sequenced from one sample in a study of shared clonotypes between healthy human individuals. Repertoires were generated with immunoSEQ multiplex PCR, while TCRdb's copy carries only in-frame clones and drops some. The sample records over a million clones, approximately 98% being singletons. The specimen was naive CD4+ T cells sorted from blood. Subset in this sample: CD45RA+ positively selected. These receptors were obtained from a man between 25 and 39 years old in good health.

V and J are TRBV11-2 and TRBJ1-3, with D hard to call. The V gene lost 2 bases and the J gene lost 4 bases, with 12 bases spanning the gap. Germline V gene data show CDR1 as SGHAT and CDR2 as FQNNGV. This CDR3 spans 15 amino acids. The CDR3 DNA reads as TGTGCCAGCAGCTTACGTGGAGGGATGGGAAACACCATATATTTT. Translating gives CASSLRGGMGNTIYF.

V gene TRBV7-9 combines with J gene TRBJ1-1, with 7 bases that match TRBD1. This CDR3 has 17 residues. The trim removed 5 bases at V and 2 bases at J, leaving 14 bases unmatched. Per the germline V gene, CDR1 is SEHNR and CDR2 is FQNEAQ (reference sequence). CDR3 residues: CASSTTGFALLNTEAFF. CDR3 DNA: TGTGCCAGCAGCACGACAGGGTTTGCGCTTCTTAACACTGAAGCTTTCTTT.

V gene TRBV27 combines with J gene TRBJ2-4, with TRBD2 identical over 10 bases. The CDR3 has 14 amino acids. Germline V lookup: CDR1 MNHEY, CDR2 SMNVEV (reference sequence). J was trimmed by 9 bases and V by 5 bases; bases with no gene match: 7. CDR3 bases: TGTGCCAGCAGTAGTCCTAGCGGGAGTGGCATTCAGTACTTC. This encodes CASSSPSGSGIQYF.

This clone was recorded only once. Other DNA variants within this sample encode the same CDR3. The chain employs TRBV18 and TRBJ2-7; 9 bases align to TRBD1. The CDR3 contains 12 residues. The V gene end was trimmed by 3 bases and the J gene end by 6 bases; junction bases not matched to a gene: 0. Germline CDR1 is KGHSH and CDR2 is LQKENI. CDR3 amino acids: CASSPTGGEQYF. The CDR3, as DNA: TGTGCCAGCTCACCGACAGGGGGCGAGCAGTACTTC.

The CDR3 sequence is CASSPGTQETQYF. In DNA form, the CDR3 reads TGTGCCAGCAGTCCCGGGACCCAAGAGACCCAGTACTTC. The chain employs TRBV7-3 and TRBJ2-5; D may match TRBD1 or TRBD2 (5 bases each). Germline-derived CDR1 and CDR2 are SGHTA and FQGTGA. With 6 bases removed from V and 1 base from J, the gap between germline ends came to 9 bases. The CDR3 has 13 amino acids.

V gene TRBV18 combines with J gene TRBJ2-3; unclear D gene. V lost 3 bases and J 1 base, leaving 11 bases between the germline ends. CDR3 size: 15 residues. The germline V gene has CDR1 KGHSH and CDR2 LQKENI. The CDR3 here is CASSPGTARTDTQYF. The CDR3 DNA sequence: TGTGCCAGCTCACCGGGTACGGCCCGCACAGATACGCAGTATTTT.

V gene TRBV5-1 combines with J gene TRBJ2-1, with D possibly being TRBD1 (5 bases). The germline CDR1 and CDR2 sequences are SGHRS and YFSETQ. The CDR3 runs to 13 residues. V lost 2 bases, J lost 7 bases, and 10 bases lay in between. This CDR3 reads CASSLPQGNEQFF. The CDR3 coding sequence is TGCGCCAGCAGCTTACCCCAGGGAAATGAGCAGTTCTTC.

V gene TRBV5-5 combines with J gene TRBJ1-1; the D gene is possibly TRBD1 (6 bases). Germline assignment: CDR1 SGHKS and CDR2 YYEKEE (reference sequence). The CDR3 is 15 residues long. V was cut by 2 bases and J by 1 base, with 12 bases left in between. As DNA, the CDR3 is TGTGCCAGCAGCTTCACGACAGGATGGAACACTGAAGCTTTCTTT. It yields the protein CASSFTTGWNTEAFF.

This chain uses TRBV6-5 with TRBJ2-4; possible D gene TRBD2, 5 bases. The length of the CDR3 is 15 residues. V gave up 2 bases and J gave up 3 bases, with 11 bases separating them. Looked up from germline, CDR1 is MNHEY and CDR2 is SVGAGI. The CDR3 loop reads CASSYGSMGKNIQYF. The CDR3 nucleotides read TGTGCCAGCAGTTACGGGAGTATGGGCAAAAACATTCAGTACTTC.

This rearrangement joins TRBV5-4 to TRBJ2-1, with D possibly TRBD1 on 5 matching bases. The germline V and J ends were trimmed by 0 bases and 5 bases, with 12 bases remaining between them. The CDR3 consists of 15 residues. CDR1 is SGHNT, CDR2 YYREEE, per germline (reference sequence). CDR3: CASSLERTYDNEQFF. In DNA, the CDR3 is TGTGCCAGCAGCTTGGAACGGACATACGACAATGAGCAGTTCTTC.

The chain uses TRBV7-6 and TRBJ2-7; 10 bases agree with TRBD1. Germline CDR1 reads SGHVS; CDR2 reads FNYEAQ. V was clipped by 1 base and J by 3 bases; unmatched bases: 6. The length of the CDR3 is 16 residues. The CDR3 bases are TGTGCCAGCAGCTTAGGTGTTAGGACAGGGGGCTACGAGCAGTACTTC. Encoded protein: CASSLGVRTGGYEQYF.

This clone was detected only a few times. This chain joins TRBV6-1 and TRBJ1-5; 7 bases align to TRBD1. With 4 bases clipped from V and 5 bases from J, the junction kept 5 bases outside the gene matches. The CDR3 is 14 residues long. Germline lookup yields CDR1 MNHNS and CDR2 SASEGT. The DNA of the CDR3 is TGTGCCAGCAGTGTTGACAGGGAAGATCAGCCCCAGCATTTT. It codes for CASSVDREDQPQHF.